The clone carrying this T cell receptor (beta chain) showed up just a few times. Antigen unknown. This record belongs to a study of blood T cells in healthy people across ages. Findings of the study overall: Roughly linear age-related decline in beta diversity appeared, significant by age 40. One million T cells yielded diversity estimates that were considered underestimates.

Primers used in a second PCR of about 6 to 11 cycles were a sample-barcoded 5' primer and a J-beta primer mix. One entry per CDR3 protein results from TCRdb running MiXCR on the 5' RACE reads. This sample has about 940,000 distinct CDR3 sequences, with around 46% found just once. The CDR3 length is 13 residues. Germline loops: CDR1 MGHRA, CDR2 YSYEKL. Trimming took off 1 base at V and 5 bases at J, with 9 bases between the two ends. The J gene is TRBJ2-7, the V gene TRBV4-1; no reliable D call. The TCR originated in a man aged 30-40 years in good health. Sequences were obtained from blood. The CDR3: CASSQVQENEQYF. In nucleotides, the CDR3 is TGCGCCAGCAGCCAAGTTCAGGAGAACGAGCAGTACTTC.